Included here is one TCR beta chain sequence, with context. Its target is not known. TCRdb's copy holds only in-frame clones and misses some; the assay was immunoSEQ multiplex PCR. Among roughly 160,000 clones, 90% were seen once, and the ten largest hold 1.5%. This sample was taken from a study of T cell responses to AZD1222 COVID-19 vaccine. Overall study findings and caveats: Increases in Spike-specific TCR breadth and depth were seen after two AZD1222 doses. It was only after the peak T cell response that any repertoires were sampled. The sample set comprised mostly white British donors with more females, and clonal diversity was possibly underestimated.

CDR3 length equals 16 residues. Per germline, CDR1 SGHNT and CDR2 YYREEE (reference sequence). V dropped 0 bases and J dropped 1; count of bases not matched to a gene: 2. This sequence joins TRBV5-4 and TRBJ2-3; 10 bases are shared with TRBD2. This sample comprised peripheral blood, obtained on day 0 of AZD1222 vaccination. The receptor was derived from an adult in good health. The CDR3 region has the DNA TGTGCCAGCAGCTTGGAACTAGCGGGGCGCACAGATACGCAGTATTTT. Its protein product is CASSLELAGRTDTQYF. Looking up the rest from reference TRBV5-4 and TRBJ2-3 gives the full variable domain: ETGVTQSPTHLIKTRGQQVTLRCSSQSGHNTVSWYQQALGQGPQFIFQYYREEENGRGNFPPRFSGLQFPNYSSELNVNALELDDSALYLCASSLELAGRTDTQYFGPGTRLTVL.